A single sample is the source of the 3 T cell receptor beta chains below, sequenced in a study of blood T cell repertoires in COVID-19. Profiled with immunoSEQ multiplex PCR; TCRdb holds only in-frame clones, not every one. The profile covers about 220,000 clones, with 83% appearing a single time and approximately 3.8% taken by the ten largest. The sample consisted of PBMCs or T cells enriched from blood (not recorded which). Every receptor here comes from a woman aged 40-49 years who had been exposed to COVID-19.

This clone came up a few times. The gene calls are TRBV12-3 or TRBV12-4 and TRBJ2-7, with 10 bases identical to TRBD2. With V trimmed by 3 bases and J by 6 bases, 2 bases remained unmatched. The CDR3 has 13 residues. Written as DNA, the CDR3 is TGTGCCAGCAGTTTGGCTAGCGGGGGCGAGCAGTACTTC. It is translated as CASSLASGGEQYF.

The chain is built from TRBV11-1 and TRBJ2-7; D is ambiguous. Germline lookup yields CDR1 SGHAT and CDR2 FQDESV (reference sequence). CDR3 length equals 13 residues. V shed 2 bases and J shed 3 bases, with 8 bases lying between them. This CDR3 is CASSLPGIYEQYF. The CDR3 coding sequence is TGTGCCAGCAGCTTACCAGGTATCTACGAGCAGTACTTC.

The rearrangement joins TRBV29-1 to TRBJ1-1, with 10 bases that match TRBD1. Germline loops: CDR1 SQVTM, CDR2 ANQGSEA. The trim removed 7 bases at V and 11 bases at J, leaving 4 bases unmatched. This CDR3 comprises 10 residues. The CDR3 reads CSAGQGEAFF. CDR3 DNA: TGCAGCGCTGGACAGGGGGAGGCTTTCTTT.